The next 24 T cell receptor beta chains were all read from a single sample in a study of regulatory T cells in long-lasting Graves disease. Construction of the TCR beta libraries employed iRepertoire HTBI primers in conjunction with Arm-PCR of CDR3 regions. Each CDR3 protein gets one entry after TCRdb re-called the multiplex PCR reads with MiXCR. This sample has around 400,000 distinct CDR3 sequences, with roughly a fifth found just once. The time point is: persistent/refractory GD, antithyroid drugs over 5 years with positive TRAb. From PBMCs, RNA was extracted and then used to make the TCR library. The sample consisted of peripheral blood mononuclear cells (PBMCs), taken when the disease was refractory, from a patient treated with antithyroid drugs. The receptor set was obtained from a female donor with Graves disease.

In its sample, this clonotype was seen a few times. This rearrangement joins TRBV25-1 to TRBJ1-5; possible D gene TRBD1, 6 bases. The germline V gene has CDR1 MGHDK and CDR2 SYGVNS. Trimming left V 4 bases short and J 3 bases short, with 7 bases between. The CDR3 contains 13 residues. The CDR3, as DNA: TGTGCCAGCAGTGCAGGGGCCAATCAGCCCCAGCATTTT. This gives the protein CASSAGANQPQHF.

This clonotype has a count of ten or more. This chain uses TRBV24-1 with TRBJ2-2; 7 bases are shared with TRBD1. The CDR3 has 15 amino acids. V lost 0 bases and J lost 4; bases outside the gene matches: 1. The germline V gene has CDR1 KGHDR and CDR2 SFDVKD. CDR3 in DNA: TGTGCCACCAGTGATTTGCCAGGGGGCACCGGGGAGCTGTTTTTT. Translation gives CATSDLPGGTGELFF.

This clonotype was detected ten times or more. The V gene is TRBV6-2 or TRBV6-3, the J gene TRBJ1-1; 10 bases align to TRBD1. This CDR3 is 19 amino acids long. With V trimmed by 2 bases and J by 0 bases, 12 bases remained unmatched. Per germline, CDR1 MNHEY and CDR2 SVGEGT. Here the CDR3 reads CASSYLIHGTGVLNTEAFF. The CDR3 nucleotides are TGTGCCAGCAGTTACCTAATTCACGGGACAGGGGTCTTGAACACTGAAGCTTTCTTT.

There are many counts of this clonotype. V gene TRBV6-1 combines with J gene TRBJ1-1; D is perhaps TRBD1 (5 bases). V was cut by 5 bases and J by 0 bases, with 13 bases left in between. CDR1 and CDR2 from the germline V gene are MNHNS and SASEGT. This CDR3 contains 15 residues. Written as DNA, the CDR3 is TGTGCCAGCAGTACAACCCAGGGATTGAACACTGAAGCTTTCTTT. Protein: CASSTTQGLNTEAFF.

V and J are TRBV12-3 or TRBV12-4 and TRBJ1-1; D uncertain. Trimming took off 5 bases at V and 1 base at J, with 11 bases between the two ends. The CDR3 is 14 residues long. This chain's CDR3 is CASSASQRNTEAFF. CDR3 coding DNA: TGTGCCAGCAGTGCGTCCCAGCGGAACACTGAAGCTTTCTTT.

This rearrangement joins TRBV30 to TRBJ2-1; 13 bases are shared with TRBD2. V shed 1 base and J 5 bases; nucleotides not matched to a gene: 2. Per germline, CDR1 GTSNPN and CDR2 SVGIG (reference sequence). The length of the CDR3 is 15 residues. The CDR3 region is CAWSGGLAGNNEQFF. CDR3 in DNA: TGTGCCTGGAGTGGGGGACTAGCGGGAAACAATGAGCAGTTCTTC.

The V gene is TRBV29-1, the J gene TRBJ2-3, with 7 bases identical to TRBD1. The germline gives CDR1 SQVTM, CDR2 ANQGSEA. V shed 7 bases, J shed 4 bases, and the junction held 8 bases outside the gene matches. The CDR3 consists of 13 residues. The CDR3 region has the DNA TGCAGCGCTGACAGGGCAGGTTCAGATACGCAGTATTTT. This codes for CSADRAGSDTQYF.

This clonotype showed up just a few times. The gene calls are TRBV20-1 and TRBJ2-5, with D perhaps assigned TRBD1 or TRBD2 (5 bases each). Germline V gene data show CDR1 as DFQATT and CDR2 as SNEGSKA (reference sequence). V lost 1 base to trimming and J lost 2 bases, with 17 bases between them. The length of the CDR3 is 16 residues. The CDR3 DNA reads TGCAGTGCTAGAGGGGGGAGCTCTCCAATACAAGAGACCCAGTACTTC. Protein sequence: CSARGGSSPIQETQYF.

This clonotype has a handful of counts. It may be a read error: a sequence one base away is much more abundant. This sequence joins TRBV12-3 or TRBV12-4 and TRBJ2-5, with D possibly matching TRBD1 (6 bases). The CDR3 covers 13 residues. For the CDR3, the DNA is TGTGCCAGCGGTTTGGGGGCTTTTGAGACCCAGTACTTC. It translates to CASGLGAFETQYF.

In regard to this clonotype: This may come from a read error, since a much larger clone is one base off. The chain is built from TRBV7-9 and TRBJ1-4; 8 positions agree with TRBD1. The CDR3 loop spans 16 amino acids. Per germline, CDR1 SEHNR and CDR2 FQNEAQ (reference sequence). The chain's CDR3 is CASSLVATGEYEKPFF. The CDR3 bases are TGTGCCAGCAGCTTAGTGGCGACAGGGGAGTACGAAAAACCGTTTTTT. Using reference TRBV7-9 and TRBJ1-4 for the parts outside the CDR3, the full variable domain is DTGVSQNPRHKITKRGQNVTFRCDPISEHNRLYWYRQTLGQGPEFLTYFQNEAQLEKSRLLSDRFSAERPKGSFSTLEIQRTEQGDSAMYLCASSLVATGEYEKPFFGSGTQLSVL.

In its sample, this clonotype was seen many times. The rearrangement joins TRBV30 to TRBJ1-5, with TRBD1 identical over 10 bases. Germline-derived CDR1 and CDR2 are GTSNPN and SVGIG (reference sequence). The CDR3 has 14 residues. Trimming removed 2 bases from V and 8 bases from J; junction bases left unmatched: 6. In DNA form, the CDR3 reads TGTGCCTGGAGTCCTGGACAGGGGGTTGAGCCCCAGCATTTT. Amino acids: CAWSPGQGVEPQHF.

This clonotype has a count of ten or more. This rearrangement joins TRBV28 to TRBJ1-1; D is possibly TRBD1 (6 bases). The length of the CDR3 is 16 residues. CDR1 and CDR2 (germline): MDHEN, SYDVKM. The V end lost 3 bases, the J end lost 0 bases, and 14 bases lay between the germline ends. The CDR3 DNA sequence: TGTGCCAGCAGTTTCTCAAGGGGACAACTGAACACTGAAGCTTTCTTT. Encoded protein: CASSFSRGQLNTEAFF. Together with reference TRBV28 and TRBJ1-1, the CDR3 gives the full variable domain: DVKVTQSSRYLVKRTGEKVFLECVQDMDHENMFWYRQDPGLGLRLIYFSYDVKMKEKGDIPEGYSVSREKKERFSLILESASTNQTSMYLCASSFSRGQLNTEAFFGQGTRLTVV.

This clonotype was observed a handful of times. The V gene is TRBV14, the J gene TRBJ2-2, with D unclear. V was cut by 4 bases and J by 5 bases, with 8 bases left in between. The CDR3 runs to 13 residues. From germline, CDR1 is SGHDN and CDR2 FVKESK. The CDR3 nucleotides are TGTGCCAGCAGCCCCTCTTTAACCGGGGAGCTGTTTTTT. Its translation: CASSPSLTGELFF. The whole variable domain, remainder taken from reference TRBV14 and TRBJ2-2, is EAGVTQFPSHSVIEKGQTVTLRCDPISGHDNLYWYRRVMGKEIKFLLHFVKESKQDESGMPNNRFLAERTGGTYSTLKVQPAELEDSGVYFCASSPSLTGELFFGEGSRLTVL.

This chain joins TRBV20-1 and TRBJ1-4; 7 positions agree with TRBD1. Germline CDR1 reads DFQATT; CDR2 reads SNEGSKA (reference sequence). With 3 bases clipped from V and 2 bases from J, the junction kept 9 bases outside the gene matches. The CDR3 has 16 amino acids. CDR3 in amino acids: CSASSGQDYTNEKLFF. DNA for the CDR3: TGCAGTGCTAGTTCCGGACAGGACTATACTAATGAAAAACTGTTTTTT.

This clonotype was observed a single time. The chain has TRBV28 and TRBJ2-7; 12 positions agree with TRBD1. Germline CDR1 is MDHEN and CDR2 is SYDVKM. The CDR3 contains 13 residues. The junction had 6 bases not matched to a gene; V was cut back by 10 bases and J by 5 bases. The CDR3, as DNA: TGTGCCACCCGGGGACAGGGGGCTGACGAGCAGTACTTC. Its translation: CATRGQGADEQYF.

A note on this clonotype: This may come from a read error, since a much larger clone is one base off. The rearrangement joins TRBV20-1 to TRBJ1-1; weak D call: TRBD1 (6 bases). Per the germline V gene, CDR1 is DFQATT and CDR2 is SNEGSKA (reference sequence). The CDR3 loop spans 12 amino acids. CDR3 amino acids: CSAPDRWTEASF. For the CDR3, the DNA is TGCAGTGCCCCAGACAGGTGGACTGAAGCTTCCTTT.

In this sample, this clonotype turned up many times. The rearrangement uses TRBV24-1 and TRBJ1-2; no reliable D call. The V gene lost 3 bases and the J gene lost 6 bases, with 13 bases spanning the gap. The CDR3 runs 14 residues. Germline-derived CDR1 and CDR2 are KGHDR and SFDVKD. This CDR3 reads CATSDPRTGNGYTF. The CDR3 coding sequence is TGTGCCACCAGTGATCCGCGGACGGGAAATGGCTACACCTTC.

Comments on this clonotype: A much larger clone lies one base from this, so it may be a read error. The V and J genes are TRBV27 and TRBJ1-4; TRBD1 might be the D (6 bases). There are 14 residues in the CDR3. V lost 10 bases and J lost 7, with 19 bases in between. CDR1 and CDR2 (germline): MNHEY, SMNVEV (reference sequence). The CDR3 bases are TGTGCCACAAGGGACGGGGGCTCGGTTGAAAAACTGTTTTTT. Translation: CATRDGGSVEKLFF.

V and J are TRBV5-1 and TRBJ1-1, with a tentative D call TRBD1 (6 bases). The V end lost 4 bases, the J end lost 4 bases, and 14 bases lay between the germline ends. Germline V gene sequence: CDR1 SGHRS, CDR2 YFSETQ. This CDR3 spans 14 amino acids. In nucleotides, the CDR3 is TGCGCCAGCAGCATCAGGGGTGCCGGCACTGAAGCTTTCTTT. This translates into CASSIRGAGTEAFF.

The rearrangement uses TRBV20-1 and TRBJ1-1, with D maybe TRBD1 (6 bases). CDR1 and CDR2 (germline): DFQATT, SNEGSKA (reference sequence). The V and J ends lost 3 bases and 1 base respectively, with 9 bases between them. The CDR3 covers 13 residues. This chain's CDR3 is CSASAGANTEAFF. The CDR3 DNA is TGCAGTGCTAGTGCGGGGGCGAACACTGAAGCTTTCTTT.

This clonotype was detected only a few times. The junction departs from the called germline gene at one end, perhaps through a read error. The chain recombines TRBV6-1 with TRBJ2-7; perhaps D is TRBD1 or TRBD2 (5 bases each). This CDR3 spans 12 amino acids. The germline gives CDR1 MNHNS, CDR2 SASEGT. The DNA for the CDR3 is TGTGCCAGCAGTCCACTGGGGACCGGGGTTTTCTTC. This encodes CASSPLGTGVFF.

This clonotype was observed a few times. The CDR3 region has the DNA TGTGCCAGTCAGGAACTGCCGTACGGGGAGCTGTTTTTT. It is translated as CASQELPYGELFF. The gene calls are TRBV27 and TRBJ2-2; unclear D gene. V lost 9 bases and J 7 bases, leaving 15 bases between the germline ends. There are 13 residues in the CDR3. Germline lookup yields CDR1 MNHEY and CDR2 SMNVEV (reference sequence).

This clonotype has a count of ten or more. This chain uses TRBV12-3 or TRBV12-4 with TRBJ1-1; no firm D call. The ends were cut back, 5 bases at V and 7 bases at J, with 8 bases in the middle. The CDR3 loop spans 11 amino acids. The CDR3 DNA is TGTGCCAGCAGTCAACGGAGTGAAGCTTTCTTT. Translation gives CASSQRSEAFF.

This clonotype was seen repeatedly, ten times or more. The chain links TRBV7-9 to TRBJ2-7; D may be TRBD1 or TRBD2 (7 bases each). The CDR3 length is 16 residues. In germline, CDR1 is SEHNR, CDR2 FQNEAQ (reference sequence). V lost 5 bases to trimming and J lost 1 base, with 18 bases between them. CDR3 nucleotides: TGTGCCAGCAGCGCGAGAACAGGGGAGGGTTCCTACGAGCAGTACTTC. Protein sequence: CASSARTGEGSYEQYF.